The 13 T cell receptor beta chains in this list originate from one sample, sequenced in a study of response to subunit inactivated influenza vaccine. MiXCR, run by TCRdb on the RT-PCR reads, gives a single entry per CDR3 protein. The sample includes 250,000 to 350,000 distinct CDR3 sequences, about 20% of them seen just once. Material: PBMCs from blood, obtained about 20 months after vaccination. The receptors originated from a man aged 45 to 70 who received an inactivated influenza vaccine.

V gene TRBV12-5 combines with J gene TRBJ1-2; tentative D call: TRBD1 (5 bases). V was clipped by 2 bases and J by 2 bases, with 21 bases between them. The CDR3 has 18 amino acids. Germline lookup yields CDR1 LGHNT and CDR2 FRNRAP. The CDR3 loop is CASGLNPPSTVTNYGYTF. CDR3 DNA sequence: TGTGCTAGTGGTTTGAATCCCCCCTCGACAGTGACAAACTATGGCTACACCTTC.

The chain links TRBV3-1 to TRBJ2-7, with D maybe TRBD2 (6 bases). CDR3 size: 18 residues. From germline, CDR1 is LGHDT and CDR2 YNNKEL (reference sequence). V was cut by 0 bases and J by 3 bases, with 21 bases left in between. The chain's CDR3 is CASSQDPRRERDYYEQYF. In DNA, the CDR3 is TGTGCCAGCAGCCAAGATCCCCGGCGGGAAAGGGATTACTACGAGCAGTACTTC.

This clonotype was found many times. This rearrangement joins TRBV4-3 to TRBJ1-2; perhaps TRBD1 as D (5 bases). The germline V and J ends were trimmed by 0 bases and 2 bases, with 7 bases remaining between them. This CDR3 spans 14 amino acids. Looked up from germline, CDR1 is LGHNA and CDR2 is YSLEER. The CDR3 nucleotides read TGCGCCAGCAGCCAAGATCGGGGGAACTATGGCTACACCTTC. It is translated as CASSQDRGNYGYTF.

This clonotype appeared many times. The V call is TRBV23-1, the J call TRBJ1-5, with unresolved D. TRBV23-1 is placed among ORFs of uncertain function. The CDR3 runs 15 residues. Trimming pared 6 bases from V and 2 bases from J, leaving 14 bases between. The CDR3 DNA reads as TGCGCCAGCAGCCATTTTTTGATACGCAATCAGCCCCAGCATTTT. As protein: CASSHFLIRNQPQHF.

This clonotype was observed a handful of times. The V and J genes are TRBV5-6 and TRBJ2-7; a possible D gene is TRBD1 (5 bases). Germline values: CDR1 SGHDT, CDR2 YYEEEE. Trimming took 0 bases from V and 11 from J, leaving 15 bases between them. The CDR3 is 13 amino acids. CDR3 loop: CASSLVGQGGEYF. CDR3 in DNA: TGTGCCAGCAGCTTGGTTGGTCAGGGCGGTGAGTACTTC.

The V call is TRBV12-3 or TRBV12-4, the J call TRBJ2-1; D gene ambiguous. The CDR3 has 13 residues. Trimming cost V 2 bases and J 6 bases, with 8 bases left between them. The CDR3 is CASSLIQINEQFF. In DNA, the CDR3 is TGTGCCAGCAGTTTAATACAGATCAATGAGCAGTTCTTC.

This clonotype was observed a few times. This rearrangement joins TRBV6-1 to TRBJ2-5; 10 positions agree with TRBD1. V shed 7 bases and J 2 bases; nucleotides not matched to a gene: 4. CDR3 length equals 14 residues. Germline V gene lookup returns CDR1 MNHNS and CDR2 SASEGT. The CDR3 is CASILDRGQETQYF. The CDR3 DNA follows: TGTGCCAGCATATTGGACAGGGGGCAAGAGACCCAGTACTTC.

The table lists this clonotype with a few counts. The V call is TRBV20-1, the J call TRBJ2-7; D gene unclear. V gave up 0 bases and J gave up 7 bases, with 10 bases separating them. This CDR3 is 12 amino acids long. CDR1 DFQATT and CDR2 SNEGSKA come from the germline V gene (reference sequence). CDR3 protein: CSARETAVEQYF. The CDR3 coding sequence is TGCAGTGCTAGAGAAACTGCCGTGGAGCAGTACTTC.

Only a few counts were recorded for this clonotype. This chain links TRBV30 with TRBJ2-7; D is undetermined. V was trimmed by 0 bases and J by 5 bases, leaving 5 bases between them. Germline CDR1 GTSNPN, CDR2 SVGIG (reference sequence). The CDR3 extends over 11 amino acids. The CDR3 sequence is CAWSVLNEQYF. CDR3 DNA: TGTGCCTGGAGTGTACTTAACGAGCAGTACTTC.

The CDR3 DNA reads as TGTGCCAGCAGCTTAGTTAGGACCAACACCCACAATGAGCAGTTCTTC. Translated, it gives CASSLVRTNTHNEQFF. J is TRBJ2-1 and V is TRBV7-8; D unclear. Trimming removed 1 base at V and 5 bases at J, with 15 bases between. Per germline, CDR1 SGHVS and CDR2 FQNEAQ. The CDR3 totals 16 residues.

The gene calls are TRBV5-6 and TRBJ1-2; maybe TRBD1 (6 bases). The CDR3 spans 13 residues. CDR1 is SGHDT and CDR2 is YYEEEE in the germline V gene. V lost 1 base and J lost 6, with 10 bases in between. The CDR3 here is CASSLPAGDGYTF. The CDR3 DNA is TGTGCCAGCAGCTTGCCGGCAGGGGATGGCTACACCTTC.

The sample holds many counts of this clonotype. This chain links TRBV5-1 with TRBJ2-1; weak D call: TRBD1 (6 bases). This CDR3 comprises 15 residues. Trimming cost V 3 bases and J 6 bases, with 16 bases left between them. Germline CDR1 reads SGHRS; CDR2 reads YFSETQ. The CDR3 DNA follows: TGCGCCAGCAGCTCTACAGGGTCTAGGCGCAATGAGCAGTTCTTC. This gives the protein CASSSTGSRRNEQFF. The full variable domain, rest sourced from reference TRBV5-1 and TRBJ2-1, is KAGVTQTPRYLIKTRGQQVTLSCSPISGHRSVSWYQQTPGQGLQFLFEYFSETQRNKGNFPGRFSGRQFSNSRSEMNVSTLELGDSALYLCASSSTGSRRNEQFFGPGTRLTVL.

This rearrangement joins TRBV19 to TRBJ2-1; D might be TRBD2 (5 bases). CDR3 length equals 17 residues. V lost 4 bases, J lost 1 base, and 17 bases lay in between. Germline CDR1 and CDR2: LNHDA and SQIVND (reference sequence). CDR3 DNA sequence: TGTGCCAGTAGTAAGGAGGACTCCAGTCGGTCCTACAATGAGCAGTTCTTC. Its protein is CASSKEDSSRSYNEQFF.